This T cell receptor (beta chain) is drawn from a study of shared clonotypes between healthy human individuals. Study overall: The study drew on a couple of women and three men aged 18 to 49 as donors.

V was clipped by 6 bases and J by 7 bases, with 12 bases between them. Germline CDR1 and CDR2: MGHDK and SYGVNS. CDR3 length: 13 residues. The table came from immunoSEQ multiplex PCR; TCRdb's copy has only in-frame clones and leaves some out. The sample has over 1.5 million clones; 95% to 99% are singletons. The authors divided CD4+ cells into CD45RA+ naive and CD45RA-negative memory subsets. The sequence came from a man aged 30 to 39 in good health. Source material: naive CD4+ T cells sorted from blood. Regarding subset: CD45RA+ positively selected. The J gene is TRBJ2-2, the V gene TRBV25-1, with a weak D call TRBD2 (5 bases). The CDR3 DNA is TGTGCCAGCAGCTTAGTAGCGCGCGGGGAGCTGTTTTTT. Its protein is CASSLVARGELFF.